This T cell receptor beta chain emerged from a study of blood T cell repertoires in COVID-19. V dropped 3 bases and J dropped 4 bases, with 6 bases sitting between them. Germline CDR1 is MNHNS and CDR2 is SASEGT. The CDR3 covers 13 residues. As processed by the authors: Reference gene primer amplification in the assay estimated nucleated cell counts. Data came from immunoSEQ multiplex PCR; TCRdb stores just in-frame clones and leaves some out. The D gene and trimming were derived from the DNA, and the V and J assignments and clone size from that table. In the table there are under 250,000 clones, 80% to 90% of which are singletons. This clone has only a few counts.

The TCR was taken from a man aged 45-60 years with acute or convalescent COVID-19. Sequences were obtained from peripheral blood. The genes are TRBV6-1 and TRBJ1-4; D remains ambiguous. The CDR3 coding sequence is TGTGCCAGCAGTGATAACATTAATGAAAAACTGTTTTTT. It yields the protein CASSDNINEKLFF.